One and the same sample provided the 24 T cell receptor beta chains below, sequenced in a study of vaccination and CD4 T cells after COVID-19 (dated by TCRdb to 2021 to 2024). The treatment or condition label, read with the paper, signifies: approximately nine-day PBMC culture with coronavirus spike peptide pools or control peptides (ViraFEST assay). Their specific antigens are unknown. The receptor library was made with PCR. For sequencing, an Illumina iSeq 100 was employed. TCR sequencing of DNA from cultured CD4+ T cells used the Oncomine TCR Beta short-read assay at the Johns Hopkins FTIC core. TCRdb applied fastp at Q25 and MiXCR to the public reads, then kept only in-frame beta chains. Identical CDR3 protein sequences are pooled into one entry, listed with their most common genes and DNA. The sample records about 19,000 distinct CDR3 sequences, about 42% of which are singletons. The ten largest account for 6.3% of the sample.

The sequenced sample was CD4+ T cells from blood, cultured in vitro, obtained before SARS-CoV-2 vaccination. These TCRs come from a human donor who had recovered from COVID-19.

In this sample, this clonotype turned up a few times. The chain joins TRBV7-9 to TRBJ2-1, with D uncertain. Trimming left V 1 base short and J 7 bases short, with 11 bases between. CDR1 and CDR2 from the germline V gene are SEHNR and FQNEAQ (reference sequence). The CDR3 sequence is 14 residues long. This chain's CDR3 is CASSLVGSGNEQFF. DNA of the CDR3: TGTGCCAGCAGCTTAGTTGGGTCGGGTAATGAGCAGTTCTTC.

This chain joins TRBV12-3 or TRBV12-4 and TRBJ1-1; no clear D. The V end lost 3 bases, the J end lost 7 bases, and 9 bases lay between the germline ends. This CDR3 spans 12 amino acids. CDR3 amino acids: CASSFTGFEAFF. DNA of the CDR3: TGTGCCAGCAGTTTTACGGGTTTTGAAGCTTTCTTT.

CDR3 amino acids: CASSSTGTNYGYTF. The CDR3 region has the DNA TGTGCCAGCAGTTCTACAGGGACTAACTATGGCTACACCTTC. The chain carries TRBV12-3 or TRBV12-4 and TRBJ1-2; TRBD1 is a possible D gene (6 bases). This CDR3 has 14 amino acids. Trimming cost V 4 bases and J 0 bases, with 9 bases left between them.

This chain connects TRBV5-1 to TRBJ2-5; D might be TRBD1 or TRBD2, each matching 5 bases. Germline V gene data show CDR1 as SGHRS and CDR2 as YFSETQ. V gave up 4 bases and J gave up 5 bases, with 18 bases separating them. The CDR3 is 15 residues long. CDR3 sequence reads: CASSPQLGAEETQYF. CDR3 in DNA: TGCGCCAGCAGCCCGCAACTAGGGGCCGAGGAGACCCAGTACTTC.

The chain has TRBV7-9 and TRBJ2-7; 10 bases are shared with TRBD2. The CDR3 spans 18 residues. CDR1 is SEHNR and CDR2 is FQNEAQ in the germline V gene (reference sequence). Trimming took 5 bases from V and 4 from J; bases not matched to a gene: 17. The chain's CDR3 is CASSPTGTSVLEGYEQYF. For the CDR3, the DNA is TGTGCCAGCAGCCCCACCGGGACTAGCGTCTTAGAGGGGTACGAGCAGTACTTC.

This clonotype has just one count. In DNA form, the CDR3 reads TGTGCCAGCAGTTATTCTAGCGGGAGTACAGATACGCAGTATTTT. This codes for CASSYSSGSTDTQYF. The V and J genes are TRBV6-5 and TRBJ2-3, with TRBD2 matching 10 bases. Germline CDR1 MNHEY, CDR2 SVGAGI. The CDR3 consists of 15 residues. Trimming took 3 bases from V and 3 from J; bases not matched to a gene: 3.

The J gene is TRBJ2-3, the V gene TRBV4-1; D unresolved. This CDR3 spans 13 amino acids. Germline V CDR1 and CDR2: MGHRA, YSYEKL. Between the trimmed V and J ends, which lost 0 bases and 9 bases, there was a span of 10 bases. Written as DNA, the CDR3 is TGCGCCAGCAGCCAAGATAGAGAATGGACGCAGTATTTT. The encoded protein is CASSQDREWTQYF.

This sequence joins TRBV29-1 and TRBJ1-2; 11 bases match TRBD1. CDR3 length: 11 amino acids. V dropped 6 bases and J dropped 7; count of bases not matched to a gene: 1. The germline CDR1 and CDR2 sequences are SQVTM and ANQGSEA. In nucleotides, the CDR3 is TGCAGCGTGGGACAGGGGGGTGGCTACACCTTC. It translates to CSVGQGGGYTF.

The chain uses TRBV12-3 or TRBV12-4 and TRBJ1-1; D is ambiguous. Between the trimmed V and J ends, which lost 5 bases and 1 base, there was a span of 11 bases. There are 14 residues in the CDR3. The CDR3 DNA reads as TGTGCCAGCAGTCGGACCTTACCGAACACTGAAGCTTTCTTT. It yields the protein CASSRTLPNTEAFF.

The chain uses TRBV18 and TRBJ1-1; no definite D call. V lost 1 base to trimming and J lost 1 base, with 4 bases between them. This CDR3 has 13 amino acids. Germline V gene data show CDR1 as KGHSH and CDR2 as LQKENI. The DNA for the CDR3 is TGTGCCAGCTCACCACTCGAGAACACTGAAGCTTTCTTT. It codes for CASSPLENTEAFF.

The chain links TRBV20-1 to TRBJ2-7; 14 bases line up with TRBD2. Germline CDR1 is DFQATT and CDR2 is SNEGSKA (reference sequence). The ends lost 6 bases at V and 1 base at J; junction bases unmatched: 8. The CDR3 runs to 16 residues. The CDR3 coding sequence is TGCAGTGCGTTGGGACTAGCGGGAGACGGTTCCTACGAGCAGTACTTC. Encoded protein: CSALGLAGDGSYEQYF.

This chain uses TRBV20-1 with TRBJ2-2; 9 nucleotides line up with TRBD2. V shed 6 bases and J 7 bases; nucleotides not matched to a gene: 12. There are 15 residues in the CDR3. CDR1 DFQATT and CDR2 SNEGSKA come from the germline V gene (reference sequence). The CDR3 loop is CSASDPAGGHGELFF. The CDR3 nucleotides are TGCAGTGCGTCGGATCCAGCGGGAGGTCACGGGGAGCTGTTTTTT.

The V gene is TRBV20-1, the J gene TRBJ1-1; perhaps TRBD1 as D (5 bases). This CDR3 has 15 amino acids. V lost 2 bases to trimming and J lost 2 bases, with 15 bases between them. Germline CDR1 DFQATT, CDR2 SNEGSKA (reference sequence). This CDR3 is CSARPRTGTNTEAFF. The CDR3 coding sequence is TGCAGTGCTAGACCTCGAACAGGTACCAACACTGAAGCTTTCTTT.

The chain employs TRBV14 and TRBJ1-2, with D perhaps TRBD1 (5 bases). V lost 0 bases and J lost 1, with 9 bases in between. In germline, CDR1 is SGHDN, CDR2 FVKESK. There are 15 residues in the CDR3. The CDR3 bases are TGTGCCAGCAGCCAAGATCTTCAGGGTAACTATGGCTACACCTTC. It codes for CASSQDLQGNYGYTF.

The V gene is TRBV4-1, the J gene TRBJ1-5, with a tentative D call TRBD1 (5 bases). The CDR3 has 15 residues. Germline-derived CDR1 and CDR2 are MGHRA and YSYEKL. Trimming shortened V by 1 base and J by 1 base, and 8 bases separated the two germline ends. CDR3 loop: CASSQVWGSNQPQHF. CDR3 DNA sequence: TGCGCCAGCAGCCAAGTGTGGGGCAGCAATCAGCCCCAGCATTTT.

The genes are TRBV11-2 and TRBJ1-2; D gene uncertain. The CDR3 has 12 residues. CDR1 is SGHAT and CDR2 is FQNNGV in the germline V gene. The ends were cut back, 1 base at V and 12 bases at J, with 12 bases in the middle. CDR3 in amino acids: CASSLVHGSHTF. The DNA of the CDR3 is TGTGCCAGCAGCTTAGTTCACGGGAGTCACACCTTC.

This clonotype was counted between two and nine times. V and J are TRBV21-1 and TRBJ1-1; no check of the table's D call, TRBD1, against the DNA was made. TRBV21-1 is a pseudogene segment. CDR3 length equals 16 residues. CDR3 DNA sequence: TGTGCCAGCAGCAAAGCTTTGGGACAGGGTGGTACTGAAGCTTTCTTT. This encodes CASSKALGQGGTEAFF.

The chain couples TRBV5-6 to TRBJ1-1, with 7 bases lining up with TRBD1. The CDR3 contains 13 residues. V shed 8 bases, J shed 1 base, and the junction held 5 bases outside the gene matches. Germline CDR1 and CDR2: SGHDT and YYEEEE. DNA of the CDR3: TGTGCCAGTTCGGACAGGACGAACACTGAAGCTTTCTTT. Translated: CASSDRTNTEAFF.

A few counts support this clonotype. The rearrangement links TRBV7-2 to TRBJ2-2; a weak D match, TRBD1 (6 bases). The V end was cut by 3 bases, the J end by 6 bases, with 14 bases between. Germline V gene lookup returns CDR1 SGHTA and CDR2 FQGNSA. CDR3 length equals 15 residues. The CDR3 spells CASSFQQGRAGELFF. The CDR3 DNA reads as TGTGCCAGCAGCTTTCAACAGGGAAGAGCCGGGGAGCTGTTTTTT.

The gene calls are TRBV7-9 and TRBJ1-6; D is unresolved. This CDR3 spans 14 amino acids. With 1 base removed from V and 8 bases from J, the gap between germline ends came to 9 bases. Per germline, CDR1 SEHNR and CDR2 FQNEAQ (reference sequence). The CDR3 is CASSLGQEYSPLHF. CDR3 in DNA: TGTGCCAGCAGCTTAGGGCAGGAGTATTCACCCCTCCACTTT.

The V and J genes are TRBV7-8 and TRBJ1-2; D may be TRBD1 (5 bases). CDR1 is SGHVS, CDR2 FQNEAQ, per germline. The CDR3 loop spans 18 amino acids. Trimming took 5 bases from V and 8 from J, leaving 30 bases between them. CDR3 bases: TGTGCCAGCAGCATCACTCCCTGGACGAGTCGAGCCGGGGGGGGCTACACCTTC. It codes for CASSITPWTSRAGGGYTF. The whole variable domain, remainder taken from reference TRBV7-8 and TRBJ1-2, is GAGVSQSPRYKVAKRGQDVALRCDPISGHVSLFWYQQALGQGPEFLTYFQNEAQLDKSGLPSDRFFAERPEGSVSTLKIQRTQQEDSAVYLCASSITPWTSRAGGGYTFGSGTRLTVV.

Only a few counts were recorded for this clonotype. The rearrangement links TRBV28 to TRBJ2-2; TRBD1 aligns across 7 bases. CDR1 and CDR2 (germline): MDHEN, SYDVKM. The V gene end was trimmed by 6 bases and the J gene end by 0 bases; junction bases not matched to a gene: 4. CDR3 length equals 15 residues. This CDR3 is CASSRGQANTGELFF. The CDR3 DNA sequence: TGTGCCAGCAGCCGCGGACAGGCGAACACCGGGGAGCTGTTTTTT.

This rearrangement joins TRBV5-6 to TRBJ2-2; no clear D. Germline V gives CDR1 SGHDT, CDR2 YYEEEE. V was pared by 1 base and J by 5 bases, with 6 bases between. The CDR3 sequence is 13 residues long. The CDR3, as DNA: TGTGCCAGCAGCTTGTCCGGTACCGGGGAGCTGTTTTTT. Translation: CASSLSGTGELFF. Drawing the rest from reference TRBV5-6 and TRBJ2-2, the complete variable domain is DAGVTQSPTHLIKTRGQQVTLRCSPKSGHDTVSWYQQALGQGPQFIFQYYEEEERQRGNFPDRFSGHQFPNYSSELNVNALLLGDSALYLCASSLSGTGELFFGEGSRLTVL.

The V and J genes are TRBV7-9 and TRBJ2-2; D call uncertain. Trimming pared 1 base from V and 3 bases from J, leaving 6 bases between. The CDR3 runs to 14 residues. Germline V gene lookup returns CDR1 SEHNR and CDR2 FQNEAQ (reference sequence). The CDR3: CASSLDLDTGELFF. As DNA, the CDR3 is TGTGCCAGCAGCTTAGATCTCGACACCGGGGAGCTGTTTTTT.